This is a list of T cell receptor beta chains from one sample in a study of blood T cells in healthy people across ages. TCRdb reprocessed the 5' RACE reads with MiXCR, giving one entry per CDR3 protein. The table lists more than 1.4 million distinct CDR3 sequences, around 42% of them singletons, with roughly 7.9% in the top ten. Sequencing was carried out using blood. The receptors derive from a woman under 30 in good health. CDR3s include the opening cysteine and the closing phenylalanine or tryptophan. D genes are given only for firm matches. Rows give clone size only sometimes, using once, few, many, or a class for an expanded clone.

clone size	V gene	D gene	J gene	CDR3 DNA	CDR3 protein
.	TRBV29-1	.	TRBJ2-7	TGCAGCGTTCCCACAGAGTCCGGGGCCCAGTACTTC	CSVPTESGAQYF
many	TRBV18	TRBD2	TRBJ2-7	TGCGCCAGCAGCCCCGGGACTACCTACGAGCAGTACTTC	CASSPGTTYEQYF
.	TRBV3-1	.	TRBJ2-3	TGTGCCAGCAGCCAATCTCTGGGGGATACGCAGTATTTT	CASSQSLGDTQYF
.	TRBV7-2	.	TRBJ1-1	TGTGCCAGCAGCTTAGGGTATAGGGGCAACTTAATGAACACTGAAGCTTTCTTT	CASSLGYRGNLMNTEAFF
.	TRBV6-1	TRBD1	TRBJ1-2	TGTGCCAGCATTAAGGGGAGGACAGGGACTTGGGGCTACACCTTC	CASIKGRTGTWGYTF
.	TRBV7-9	TRBD1	TRBJ1-1	TGTGCCAGCAGCATCGGACAGGGGGTCACTGAAGCTTTCTTT	CASSIGQGVTEAFF
.	TRBV27	.	TRBJ1-2	TGTGCCAGCAGTTTTCGAGGGTTATCTAACTATGGCTACACCTTC	CASSFRGLSNYGYTF
once	TRBV7-9	.	TRBJ2-6	TGTGCCAGCAGCCCATACGGGGCCAACGTCCTGACTTTC	CASSPYGANVLTF
once	TRBV20-1	TRBD2	TRBJ2-1	TGCAGTGCTAGAGCCACTAGCGGGAGGGAGGCCGAGCAGTTCTTC	CSARATSGREAEQFF
.	TRBV7-2	.	TRBJ1-1	TGTGCCAGCAGCTTAGTGGACAGCTTGAACACTGAAGCTTTCTTT	CASSLVDSLNTEAFF